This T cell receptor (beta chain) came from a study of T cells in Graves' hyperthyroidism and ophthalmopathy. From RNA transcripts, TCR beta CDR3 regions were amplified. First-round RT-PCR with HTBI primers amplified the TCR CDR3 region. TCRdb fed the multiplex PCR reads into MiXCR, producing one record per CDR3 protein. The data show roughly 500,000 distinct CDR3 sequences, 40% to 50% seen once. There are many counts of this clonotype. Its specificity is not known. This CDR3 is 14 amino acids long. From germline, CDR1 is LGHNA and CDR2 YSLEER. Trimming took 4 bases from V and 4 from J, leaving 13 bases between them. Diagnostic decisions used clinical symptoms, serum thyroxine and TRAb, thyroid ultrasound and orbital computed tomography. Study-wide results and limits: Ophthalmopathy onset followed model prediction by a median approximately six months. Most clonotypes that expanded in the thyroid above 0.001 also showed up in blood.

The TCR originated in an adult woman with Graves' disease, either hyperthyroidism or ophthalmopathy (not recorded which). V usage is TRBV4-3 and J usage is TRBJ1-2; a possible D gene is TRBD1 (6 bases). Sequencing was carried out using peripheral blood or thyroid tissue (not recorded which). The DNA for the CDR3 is TGCGCCAGCAGCCCCGGGAACAGGGCCTATGGCTACACCTTC. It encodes CASSPGNRAYGYTF.